One and the same sample provided the 9 T cell receptor beta chains below, sequenced in a study of blood T cell repertoires in COVID-19. The method was immunoSEQ multiplex PCR; TCRdb's version includes in-frame clones alone and lacks a portion of them. The sample yields about 34,000 clones, 60% to 80% seen once. Sequencing was performed on peripheral blood. These receptors were collected from a woman aged 60-75 years with acute or convalescent COVID-19.

V usage is TRBV28 and J usage is TRBJ2-4; 7 bases line up with TRBD1. There are 14 residues in the CDR3. Looked up from germline, CDR1 is MDHEN and CDR2 is SYDVKM. The junction had 9 bases not matched to a gene; V was cut back by 2 bases and J by 11 bases. The CDR3 DNA is TGTGCCAGCAGTTTAGCCGGGACAGAAAATTTTCAGTACTTC. The encoded protein is CASSLAGTENFQYF.

This clone was recorded once. V and J are TRBV5-5 and TRBJ2-7; the D gene is possibly TRBD1 (5 bases). The V gene's germline CDR1 is SGHKS and CDR2 YYEKEE (reference sequence). Trimming removed 3 bases at V and 4 bases at J, with 11 bases between. The CDR3 loop spans 13 amino acids. CDR3 region: CASSSPYRYEQYF. In nucleotides, the CDR3 is TGTGCCAGCAGCTCGCCCTACAGGTACGAGCAGTACTTC.

This clone was counted a single time. The chain couples TRBV5-7 to TRBJ2-5, with TRBD2 matching over 11 bases. TRBV5-7 is flagged as an ORF with uncertain function. V gave up 1 base and J gave up 7 bases; unmatched junction bases: 6. The CDR3 is 15 amino acids. This CDR3 reads CASSLLAGGFPTQYF. The CDR3 DNA is TGTGCCAGCAGCTTGCTAGCGGGGGGTTTTCCGACCCAGTACTTC.

This clone appeared once. The J gene is TRBJ1-2, the V gene TRBV3-1 (or the pseudogene TRBV3-2), with D perhaps TRBD1 (6 bases). The CDR3 sequence is 13 residues long. The V gene's germline CDR1 is LGHDT and CDR2 YNNKEL (reference sequence). Trimming pared 4 bases from V and 3 bases from J, leaving 9 bases between. This CDR3 is CASSRQAYYGYTF. CDR3 bases: TGTGCCAGCAGCCGACAGGCCTACTATGGCTACACCTTC.

This clone occurred a few times. The V gene is TRBV5-1, the J gene TRBJ2-3; TRBD1 matches at 7 bases. Trimming cost V 0 bases and J 0 bases; bases outside gene matches: 4. The CDR3 runs to 16 residues. The germline CDR1 and CDR2 sequences are SGHRS and YFSETQ. This CDR3 reads CASSLVVRGSTDTQYF. The CDR3 DNA reads as TGCGCCAGCAGCTTGGTTGTCAGGGGGAGCACAGATACGCAGTATTTT.

The CDR3 loop is CASSPTGTGDGYTF. In nucleotides, the CDR3 is TGCGCCAGCAGCCCGACCGGGACAGGGGATGGCTACACCTTC. This chain joins TRBV5-1 and TRBJ1-2; 10 bases fit TRBD1. The CDR3 length is 14 residues. Per germline, CDR1 SGHRS and CDR2 YFSETQ. J gave up 6 bases and V 4 bases, and 6 bases lay outside the gene matches.

The chain carries TRBV11-1 and TRBJ2-5, with a weak D call TRBD2 (6 bases). The CDR3 totals 15 residues. Looked up from germline, CDR1 is SGHAT and CDR2 is FQDESV (reference sequence). V was trimmed by 2 bases and J by 1 base, leaving 11 bases between them. The CDR3 protein is CASSLFGGLQETQYF. The DNA of the CDR3 is TGTGCCAGCAGCTTATTTGGGGGACTCCAAGAGACCCAGTACTTC.

The CDR3 sequence: CASSLQGRETQYF. CDR3 sequence (DNA): TGTGCCAGCAGCTTACAGGGGAGGGAGACCCAGTACTTC. The rearrangement links TRBV5-6 to TRBJ2-5; tentative D call: TRBD1 (7 bases). This CDR3 has 13 residues. V lost 2 bases to trimming and J lost 5 bases, with 10 bases between them. CDR1 is SGHDT and CDR2 is YYEEEE in the germline V gene.

The J gene is TRBJ2-7, the V gene TRBV18, with a possible D match to TRBD1 (5 bases). This CDR3 is 14 amino acids long. Germline V gene lookup returns CDR1 KGHSH and CDR2 LQKENI. V was cut by 3 bases and J by 6 bases, with 15 bases left in between. The CDR3 region has the DNA TGTGCCAGCTCACCCGCCCAGGGCTTCGCCGAGCAGTACTTC. Its protein is CASSPAQGFAEQYF.